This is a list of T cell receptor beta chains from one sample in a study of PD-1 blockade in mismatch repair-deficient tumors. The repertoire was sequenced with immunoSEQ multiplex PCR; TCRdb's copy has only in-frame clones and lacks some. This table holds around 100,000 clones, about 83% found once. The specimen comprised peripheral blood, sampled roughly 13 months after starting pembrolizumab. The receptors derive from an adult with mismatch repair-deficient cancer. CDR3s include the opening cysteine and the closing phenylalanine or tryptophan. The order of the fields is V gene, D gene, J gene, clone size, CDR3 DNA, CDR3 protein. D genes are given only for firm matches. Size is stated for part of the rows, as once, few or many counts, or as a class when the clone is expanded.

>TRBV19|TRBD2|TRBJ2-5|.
TGTGCCAGTAGTATCACTAGCGGGAGTGGCCAGACCCAGTACTTC
CASSITSGSGQTQYF
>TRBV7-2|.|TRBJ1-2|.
TGTGCCAGCAGCTTAGCGCGAGAAAGAGGAGGCTACACCTTC
CASSLARERGGYTF
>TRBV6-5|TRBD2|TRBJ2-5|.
TGTGCCAGCAGCTACGGACTAGCGGATCAAGAGACCCAGTACTTC
CASSYGLADQETQYF
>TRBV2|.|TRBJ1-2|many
TGTGCCAGCAGTGAGATCGGGGGAAGAGCATCGAAAGGCTACACCTTC
CASSEIGGRASKGYTF
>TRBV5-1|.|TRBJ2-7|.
TGCGCCAGCAGCTGGGCGTCCGGGACGGACTACGAGCAGTACTTC
CASSWASGTDYEQYF
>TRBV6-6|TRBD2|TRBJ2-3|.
TGTGCCAGCCGACTAGCGGGTCCTGGGGATACGCAGTATTTT
CASRLAGPGDTQYF
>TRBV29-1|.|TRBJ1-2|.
TGCAGCGTTGAGGAGGGCGGCTACACCTTC
CSVEEGGYTF
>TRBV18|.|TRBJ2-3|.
TGTGCCAGCTCACCACTACCGAACACAGATACGCAGTATTTT
CASSPLPNTDTQYF
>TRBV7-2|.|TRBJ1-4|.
TGTGCCAGCAGCTCCGGGACAAGAGGTGAAAAACTGTTTTTT
CASSSGTRGEKLFF
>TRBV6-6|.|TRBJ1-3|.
TGTGCCAGCAGCCCATTTGGTACCGGAAACACCATATATTTT
CASSPFGTGNTIYF
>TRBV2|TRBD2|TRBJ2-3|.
TGTGCCAGCAGTGCGCCTAGCGGGGCTAGCACAGATACGCAGTATTTT
CASSAPSGASTDTQYF
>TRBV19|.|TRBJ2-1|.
TGTGCCAGTAGTATCGTGGTAGCGAGTCAGAACAATGAGCAGTTCTTC
CASSIVVASQNNEQFF
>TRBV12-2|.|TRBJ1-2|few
TGTGCAAGTCGCATGGGACGGATGTCGGGCTACACCTTC
CASRMGRMSGYTF
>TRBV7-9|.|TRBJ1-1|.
TGTGCCAGCAGTCCGGGGAGGGAGATCACTGAAGCTTTCTTT
CASSPGREITEAFF
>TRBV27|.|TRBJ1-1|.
TGTGCCAGCAGTTGGTATCCGGGCGCGAACACTGAAGCTTTCTTT
CASSWYPGANTEAFF
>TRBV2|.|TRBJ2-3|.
TGTGCCAGCATGGGAGAAACTAGGAGTGCAGATACGCAGTATTTT
CASMGETRSADTQYF
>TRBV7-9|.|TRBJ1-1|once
TGTGCCAGCAGTTCCAGACCGGGGGACACTGAAGCTTTCTTT
CASSSRPGDTEAFF
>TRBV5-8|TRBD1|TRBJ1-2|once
TGTGCCAGCAGCCCGGAACGCGGGACAGAGGGAGGATCCTTC
CASSPERGTEGGSF
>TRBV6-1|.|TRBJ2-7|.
TGTGCCAGCAGTGAAGTCCCAGGGAACCCCTACGAGCAGTACTTC
CASSEVPGNPYEQYF
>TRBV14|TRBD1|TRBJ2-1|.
TGTGCCAGCAGCGACAGGGGGTACTACAATGAGCAGTTCTTC
CASSDRGYYNEQFF
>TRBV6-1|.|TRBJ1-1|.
TGTGCCAGCACCCCCGCGCAGGGCTACACTGAAGCTTTCTTT
CASTPAQGYTEAFF
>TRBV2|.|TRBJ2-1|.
TGTGCCAGCAGATTCTTAAGTGGAGAGCTCGAGTTCTTC
CASRFLSGELEFF
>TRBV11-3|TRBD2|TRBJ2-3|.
TGTGCCAGCAGCTCCCGACTAGCGGGTGGCACAGATACGCAGTATTTT
CASSSRLAGGTDTQYF
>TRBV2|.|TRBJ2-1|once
TGTGCCAGCAGTTCCGGGCCTTTCTCCTACAATGAGCAGTTCTTC
CASSSGPFSYNEQFF
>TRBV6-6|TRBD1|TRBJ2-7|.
TGTGCCAGCAGTTCAGGGACAGTGGAGTACTTC
CASSSGTVEYF
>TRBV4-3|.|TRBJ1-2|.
TGCGCCAGCAGCCAAGATTACAGGCCTTGGGGCTACACCTTC
CASSQDYRPWGYTF
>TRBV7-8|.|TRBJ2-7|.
TGTGCCAGCAGCTTAGTTCGTCGAAGGGAACCCTACGAGCAGTACTTC
CASSLVRRREPYEQYF
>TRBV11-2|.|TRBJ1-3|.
TGTGCCAGCAGCTTAGATCGAGGAAACACCATATATTTT
CASSLDRGNTIYF
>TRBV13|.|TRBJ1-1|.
TGTGCCAGCAGCTGGCCTGAGGGGGGCTCCACTGAAGCTTTCTTT
CASSWPEGGSTEAFF
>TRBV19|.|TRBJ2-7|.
TGTGCCAGTAGTATCAATCGGGATACGGGTGAGCAGTACTTC
CASSINRDTGEQYF
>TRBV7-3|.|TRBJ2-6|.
TGTGCCAGCAGCTTAACTGGGAGAACTTCCTCTGGGGCCAACGTCCTGACTTTC
CASSLTGRTSSGANVLTF
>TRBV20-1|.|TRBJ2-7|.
TGCAGTGCCCAACAGGGTGACGAGCAGTACTTC
CSAQQGDEQYF
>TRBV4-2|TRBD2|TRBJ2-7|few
TGTGCCAGCAGCCAGGGGACTAGCGGGTACGAGCAGTACTTC
CASSQGTSGYEQYF
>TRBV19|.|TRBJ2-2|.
TGTGCCAGTAGTTCCCGGGACTTAACTCCAGGGGAGCTGTTTTTT
CASSSRDLTPGELFF
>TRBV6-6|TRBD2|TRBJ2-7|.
TGTGCCAGCAGTTACCCTAGCGGGAGCCACGAGCAGTACTTC
CASSYPSGSHEQYF
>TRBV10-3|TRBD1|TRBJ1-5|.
TGTGCCATCAGCAACGACAGGGGGCAAAGCAATCAGCCCCAGCATTTT
CAISNDRGQSNQPQHF
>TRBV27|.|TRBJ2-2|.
TGTGCCAGCAGGAGACAATCAGGCGGCGGGGAGCTGTTTTTT
CASRRQSGGGELFF